This T cell receptor (beta chain) was sequenced for a study of shared clonotypes between healthy human individuals. A note on this clone: As yet, its antigen is unknown.

Points from the study as a whole: Naive CD4 clonotypes were shared across several donors at approximately 5.3%. Clonotypes which were not shared had lower generation probabilities than clonotypes that all four donors shared.

Assay used: immunoSEQ multiplex PCR; TCRdb lists only in-frame clones, some missing. The repertoire holds more than 850,000 clones, with around 82% as singletons. This clonotype was obtained from a man younger than 30 in good health. Some clones in this sample may be carry-over from other donors' samples. The sequencing sample was made of memory CD4+ T cells from PBMCs. The subset: CD45RA-negative fraction.

The CDR3 reads CASSSRPVANTGELFF. CDR3 sequence (DNA): TGTGCCAGCAGCTCCCGACCCGTCGCGAACACCGGGGAGCTGTTTTTT. The chain has TRBV7-2 and TRBJ2-2; no clear D. Germline CDR1 SGHTA, CDR2 FQGNSA. V lost 4 bases and J 0 bases, leaving 12 bases between the germline ends. The CDR3 consists of 16 residues.